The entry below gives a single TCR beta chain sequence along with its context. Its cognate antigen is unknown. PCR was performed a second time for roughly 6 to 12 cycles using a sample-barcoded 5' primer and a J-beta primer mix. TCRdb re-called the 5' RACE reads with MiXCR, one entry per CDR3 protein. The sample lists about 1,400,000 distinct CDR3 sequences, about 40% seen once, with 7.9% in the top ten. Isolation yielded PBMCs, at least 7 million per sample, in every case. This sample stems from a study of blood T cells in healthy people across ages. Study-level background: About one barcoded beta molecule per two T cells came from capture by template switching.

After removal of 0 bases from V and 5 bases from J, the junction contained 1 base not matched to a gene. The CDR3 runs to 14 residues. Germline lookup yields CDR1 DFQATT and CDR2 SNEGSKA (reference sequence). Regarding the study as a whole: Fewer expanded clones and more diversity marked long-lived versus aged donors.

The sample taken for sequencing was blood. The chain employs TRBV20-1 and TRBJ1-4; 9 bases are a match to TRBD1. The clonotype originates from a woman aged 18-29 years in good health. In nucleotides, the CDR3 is TGCAGTGCTAGAGATGGACAGGGGAATGAAAAACTGTTTTTT. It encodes CSARDGQGNEKLFF.